The present TCR beta chain was sequenced within a study of CD4+ T cells in melanoma. Study results and limitations: CD8+ T cell, macrophage and B cell function reportedly correlated with neoantigen-specific CD4+ T cells.

As regards this clone: The antigen remains undetermined.

Some clones are missing from TCRdb's copy, which holds only in-frame ones; the method was immunoSEQ multiplex PCR. The profile shows some 110,000 clones, 80% to 95% of them singletons. Input material: peripheral blood. The clonotype was recovered from a human donor with melanoma.

The CDR3 sequence is CASRAGGQETQYF. The CDR3 nucleotides are TGTGCCAGCCGGGCGGGAGGCCAAGAGACCCAGTACTTC. The chain is built from TRBV27 and TRBJ2-5, with 8 bases fitting TRBD2. V trimming: 8 bases; J trimming: 1 base; junction bases outside the gene matches: 3. The CDR3 runs 13 residues. The germline V gene has CDR1 MNHEY and CDR2 SMNVEV (reference sequence).